The 27 T cell receptor beta chains below all came from one sample that was sequenced in a study of shared clonotypes between healthy human individuals. TCRdb keeps only in-frame clones here, not all; method: immunoSEQ multiplex PCR. The table records 2.5 million or so clones, over 85% of them present only once. The sequenced sample was naive CD4+ T cells sorted from blood. As to subset: CD45RA+ positively selected. The receptors originated from a man younger than 35 in good health.

There are a few counts of this clone. The V call is TRBV27, the J call TRBJ1-1; D gene unclear. The CDR3 contains 13 residues. Trimming took off 8 bases at V and 5 bases at J, with 15 bases between the two ends. CDR1 is MNHEY and CDR2 is SMNVEV in the germline V gene (reference sequence). The CDR3, as DNA: TGTGCCAGCGTCAGTGGTTTTCGGACTGAAGCTTTCTTT. Translated: CASVSGFRTEAFF.

Notes on this clone: The identical CDR3 is also encoded by other nucleotide sequences in the sample. The V and J genes are TRBV18 and TRBJ2-7; 7 nucleotides align to TRBD1. CDR1 is KGHSH and CDR2 is LQKENI in the germline V gene. V lost 3 bases and J lost 3; bases outside the gene matches: 2. The CDR3 totals 13 residues. This CDR3 is CASSPAGGYEQYF. CDR3 sequence (DNA): TGTGCCAGCTCACCTGCAGGGGGCTACGAGCAGTACTTC.

This chain joins TRBV2 and TRBJ1-1; unclear D gene. This CDR3 has 12 amino acids. V was trimmed by 5 bases and J by 5 bases, leaving 9 bases between them. In germline, CDR1 is SNHLY, CDR2 FYNNEI. CDR3 nucleotides: TGTGCCAGCAGTCTAATTTGGACTGAAGCTTTCTTT. Translated, it gives CASSLIWTEAFF.

The chain couples TRBV12-5 to TRBJ1-5, with D hard to call. Trimming left V 6 bases short and J 6 bases short, with 21 bases between. From germline, CDR1 is LGHNT and CDR2 FRNRAP. The CDR3 loop spans 16 amino acids. The CDR3 DNA is TGTGCTAGTGGCGCTAAGGACGGTGCCTTCGTTCAGCCCCAGCATTTT. It translates to CASGAKDGAFVQPQHF.

The V and J genes are TRBV7-2 and TRBJ2-3; D is uncertain. The CDR3 has 17 residues. Germline V gene sequence: CDR1 SGHTA, CDR2 FQGNSA. With 5 bases removed from V and 5 bases from J, the gap between germline ends came to 23 bases. CDR3 sequence (DNA): TGTGCCAGCAGCACTGCGATCGGGCAGGCGACGGGAGATACGCAGTATTTT. It codes for CASSTAIGQATGDTQYF.

This rearrangement joins TRBV10-3 to TRBJ2-3; the match to TRBD2 covers 11 bases. Germline V gene data show CDR1 as ENHRY and CDR2 as SYGVKD. V lost 3 bases and J lost 4; bases outside the gene matches: 6. CDR3 size: 16 residues. As DNA, the CDR3 is TGTGCCATCAGTGATGGTAGCGGGGGGGCAGCAGATACGCAGTATTTT. It is translated as CAISDGSGGAADTQYF.

V gene TRBV10-3 combines with J gene TRBJ2-7; the D gene is possibly TRBD1 (6 bases). Per the germline V gene, CDR1 is ENHRY and CDR2 is SYGVKD. V lost 4 bases and J lost 0, with 10 bases in between. There are 14 residues in the CDR3. The CDR3 is CAISVDRTSYEQYF. The CDR3 region has the DNA TGTGCCATCAGTGTAGACAGGACCTCCTACGAGCAGTACTTC.

The chain carries TRBV30 and TRBJ2-2; D gene uncertain. CDR1 is GTSNPN, CDR2 SVGIG, per germline (reference sequence). V gave up 3 bases and J gave up 7 bases, with 6 bases separating them. The CDR3 is 11 residues long. Written as DNA, the CDR3 is TGTGCCTGGAGCAAGGACGGGGAGCTGTTTTTT. Its translation: CAWSKDGELFF.

The chain joins TRBV5-1 to TRBJ2-1; a weak D match, TRBD1 (6 bases). V lost 0 bases to trimming and J lost 8 bases, with 9 bases between them. The length of the CDR3 is 13 residues. Per the germline V gene, CDR1 is SGHRS and CDR2 is YFSETQ. CDR3 coding DNA: TGCGCCAGCAGCTTGGCACAGGGATATGAGCAGTTCTTC. Translating gives CASSLAQGYEQFF.

The chain couples TRBV6-5 to TRBJ2-3; TRBD2 matches 8 bases. The CDR3 length is 15 residues. The trim removed 6 bases at V and 0 bases at J, leaving 5 bases unmatched. CDR1 is MNHEY and CDR2 is SVGAGI in the germline V gene. In nucleotides, the CDR3 is TGTGCCAGCAGCACGGCGGGAGGCAGCACAGATACGCAGTATTTT. This encodes CASSTAGGSTDTQYF.

This clone has just one count. The gene calls are TRBV6-5 and TRBJ2-7; TRBD2 might be the D (6 bases). The CDR3 loop spans 13 amino acids. Trimming cost V 7 bases and J 2 bases, with 12 bases left between them. Germline V gene lookup returns CDR1 MNHEY and CDR2 SVGAGI. CDR3 DNA: TGTGCCAGCACTAGGAGCGGGCCCTACGAGCAGTACTTC. This encodes CASTRSGPYEQYF.

The chain joins TRBV6-6 to TRBJ1-2; tentative D call: TRBD1 (5 bases). The germline CDR1 and CDR2 sequences are MNHNY and SVGAGI (reference sequence). V gave up 8 bases and J gave up 6 bases, with 19 bases separating them. The CDR3 totals 14 residues. The CDR3 loop reads CASFLPPGGDGYTF. In nucleotides, the CDR3 is TGTGCCAGCTTTCTACCACCGGGGGGTGATGGCTACACCTTC.

The V and J genes are TRBV5-1 and TRBJ1-2; 7 bases map to TRBD1. Germline-derived CDR1 and CDR2 are SGHRS and YFSETQ. V gave up 4 bases and J gave up 5 bases; unmatched junction bases: 8. This CDR3 has 14 amino acids. The CDR3 protein is CASSPQGVPYGYTF. CDR3 nucleotide sequence: TGCGCCAGCAGCCCCCAGGGGGTCCCGTATGGCTACACCTTC.

V and J are TRBV7-6 and TRBJ1-2; TRBD1 aligns across 8 bases. Germline lookup yields CDR1 SGHVS and CDR2 FNYEAQ. The CDR3 extends over 13 amino acids. V gave up 3 bases and J gave up 7 bases; unmatched junction bases: 4. As DNA, the CDR3 is TGTGCCAGCAGCTTCGGACAGGGACGTGGCTACACCTTC. This translates into CASSFGQGRGYTF.

As regards this clone: Other DNA sequences in this specimen translate into the identical CDR3. The J gene is TRBJ1-2, the V gene TRBV27, with D tentatively TRBD1 (5 bases). The V and J ends lost 2 bases and 6 bases respectively, with 7 bases between them. CDR1 and CDR2 from the germline V gene are MNHEY and SMNVEV (reference sequence). This CDR3 has 12 residues. In DNA, the CDR3 is TGTGCCAGCAGTTTACAGGGTGATGGCTACACCTTC. Protein product: CASSLQGDGYTF.

The chain carries TRBV19 and TRBJ2-7; TRBD2 aligns across 9 bases. Unmatched junction bases numbered 5, after V lost 1 base and J lost 4 bases. Germline CDR1 is LNHDA and CDR2 is SQIVND (reference sequence). The CDR3 consists of 15 residues. CDR3 region: CASSIGGSGSYEQYF. The CDR3 nucleotides are TGTGCCAGTAGTATAGGAGGTAGCGGGAGTTACGAGCAGTACTTC.

The rearrangement links TRBV5-6 to TRBJ1-4; 8 bases line up with TRBD1. The V and J ends lost 4 bases and 3 bases, in that order; junction bases with no gene match: 5. CDR1 and CDR2 (germline): SGHDT, YYEEEE. The CDR3 runs 15 residues. The CDR3 loop is CASSGDRGANEKLFF. The CDR3 DNA reads as TGTGCCAGCAGCGGAGACAGGGGAGCTAATGAAAAACTGTTTTTT.

The rearrangement links TRBV7-2 to TRBJ2-2, with 8 bases that match TRBD1. V dropped 1 base and J dropped 4; count of bases not matched to a gene: 5. The V gene's germline CDR1 is SGHTA and CDR2 FQGNSA. This CDR3 has 16 residues. The CDR3 DNA reads TGTGCCAGCAGCTTAGTTATCACAGGGGGCACCGGGGAGCTGTTTTTT. It translates to CASSLVITGGTGELFF.

A remark on this clone: Other DNA sequences of this sample code for an identical CDR3. The chain combines TRBV19 with TRBJ2-3, with D possibly being TRBD2 (5 bases). The CDR3 has 14 residues. Germline V CDR1 and CDR2: LNHDA, SQIVND (reference sequence). The V gene lost 3 bases and the J gene lost 1 base, with 8 bases spanning the gap. CDR3 sequence: CASSIGKGTDTQYF. The CDR3 DNA reads as TGTGCCAGTAGTATCGGGAAAGGCACAGATACGCAGTATTTT.

The chain combines TRBV19 with TRBJ2-4; 10 nucleotides align to TRBD1. The V segment lost 6 bases and the J segment 6 bases; nucleotides outside the gene matches: 8. CDR1 is LNHDA and CDR2 is SQIVND in the germline V gene (reference sequence). The CDR3 sequence is 15 residues long. This CDR3 reads CASSPGQGHLNIQYF. The CDR3 DNA reads as TGTGCCAGTAGCCCGGGACAGGGGCATTTAAACATTCAGTACTTC.

The chain carries TRBV19 and TRBJ2-7; perhaps TRBD1 as D (6 bases). Deletions cut 3 bases from V and 3 bases from J, with 15 bases between. The CDR3 extends over 15 amino acids. Per germline, CDR1 LNHDA and CDR2 SQIVND (reference sequence). The CDR3 DNA reads TGTGCCAGTAGTATCTCCGAGGACAGAGGCTACGAGCAGTACTTC. Translation gives CASSISEDRGYEQYF. Supplemented by reference TRBV19 and TRBJ2-7, the full variable domain reads DGGITQSPKYLFRKEGQNVTLSCEQNLNHDAMYWYRQDPGQGLRLIYYSQIVNDFQKGDIAEGYSVSREKKESFPLTVTSAQKNPTAFYLCASSISEDRGYEQYFGPGTRLTVT.

This clone was seen once. The genes are TRBV9 and TRBJ1-3; unclear D gene. The CDR3 is 15 amino acids. The V end was cut by 4 bases, the J end by 3 bases, with 14 bases between. The germline V gene has CDR1 SGDLS and CDR2 YYNGEE. The CDR3 bases are TGTGCCAGCAGCCCCCCCGGGTTGAGTGGAAACACCATATATTTT. Protein: CASSPPGLSGNTIYF.

The chain couples TRBV5-1 to TRBJ2-2; D is perhaps TRBD1 (6 bases). The germline V and J ends were trimmed by 4 bases and 4 bases, with 17 bases remaining between them. CDR1 and CDR2 from the germline V gene are SGHRS and YFSETQ. The CDR3 spans 16 residues. The CDR3 sequence is CASSLGPQGSTGELFF. CDR3 DNA: TGCGCCAGCAGCCTTGGCCCCCAGGGGTCCACCGGGGAGCTGTTTTTT. Combining the CDR3 with reference TRBV5-1 and TRBJ2-2 gives the whole variable domain KAGVTQTPRYLIKTRGQQVTLSCSPISGHRSVSWYQQTPGQGLQFLFEYFSETQRNKGNFPGRFSGRQFSNSRSEMNVSTLELGDSALYLCASSLGPQGSTGELFFGEGSRLTVL.

The chain links TRBV10-3 to TRBJ2-7; 7 positions agree with TRBD2. Germline CDR1 is ENHRY and CDR2 is SYGVKD. The CDR3 runs 12 residues. Trimming took 10 bases from V and 4 from J; bases not matched to a gene: 7. The CDR3 reads CATVGGSYEQYF. Here the CDR3 DNA reads TGTGCCACCGTGGGGGGGTCGTACGAGCAGTACTTC.

This chain joins TRBV6-6 and TRBJ2-2, with 8 nucleotides matching TRBD1. Looked up from germline, CDR1 is MNHNY and CDR2 is SVGAGI (reference sequence). The CDR3 runs to 16 residues. V shed 6 bases and J 0 bases; nucleotides not matched to a gene: 6. CDR3 sequence reads: CASRIPGGANTGELFF. CDR3 sequence (DNA): TGTGCCAGCAGAATTCCAGGGGGCGCGAACACCGGGGAGCTGTTTTTT.

This chain connects TRBV7-6 to TRBJ1-1; D is unresolved. Trimming cost V 5 bases and J 5 bases, with 6 bases left between them. CDR1 SGHVS and CDR2 FNYEAQ come from the germline V gene. The length of the CDR3 is 11 residues. CDR3 protein: CASSPHTEAFF. The CDR3 bases are TGTGCCAGCAGCCCCCATACTGAAGCTTTCTTT.

On this clone: Other DNA sequences within the sample encode an identical CDR3. V and J are TRBV18 and TRBJ2-3; 9 bases match TRBD2. Germline V lookup: CDR1 KGHSH, CDR2 LQKENI. Germline trimming cut 1 base from V and 0 bases from J; bases unmatched to any gene: 2. The CDR3 is 16 residues long. DNA of the CDR3: TGTGCCAGCTCACCACTAGCGGGGGTTAGCACAGATACGCAGTATTTT. This gives the protein CASSPLAGVSTDTQYF.